This T cell receptor (beta chain) was obtained from a study of T cell responses to AZD1222 COVID-19 vaccine. Study conclusions and caveats: Mapped onto spike, vaccine-associated CD4 TCRs spanned it and were dominant at 160-218 and 743-854. Increases in Spike-specific TCR breadth and depth were seen after two AZD1222 doses. Donor demographics were predominantly white British with a female majority; clonal diversity may be underestimated. Repertoire sampling happened only post peak T cell response.

With regard to this clone: Antigen: not known. The junction differs from germline at one of its ends, possibly a read error.

Libraries were prepared by immunoSEQ multiplex PCR; TCRdb keeps only in-frame clonotypes and omits some of them. The data hold about 140,000 clones, with roughly 92% observed a single time. This CDR3 region has 16 residues. Germline lookup yields CDR1 SSHAT and CDR2 FNYEAQ (reference sequence). This specimen consisted of peripheral blood, obtained on day 0 of AZD1222 vaccination. J is TRBJ2-5 and V is TRBV7-7; 10 positions match TRBD2. The sequence was obtained from an adult in good health. CDR3 sequence: CASSQSSGGAAETQYF. CDR3 in DNA: TGTGCTAGCAGCCAAAGCAGCGGGGGGGCCGCAGAGACCCAGTACTTC.